This T cell receptor (beta chain) originates from a study of T cells after posttransplantation cyclophosphamide. The junction had 10 bases not matched to a gene; V was cut back by 0 bases and J by 0 bases. Germline values: CDR1 SGHNT, CDR2 YYREEE (reference sequence). This CDR3 contains 18 residues. A marrow graft followed busulfan-fludarabine conditioning, with cyclophosphamide on days +3 and +4. As regards this clone: The antigen is unknown.

Study-wide results and limits: Recipient CMV seropositivity and CMV reactivation strongly tracked TRB clonality. Tissue-infiltrating T cells from skin or gut overlapped little with blood T cells. Later blood repertoires were often dominated by clones from the donor CD8+ memory compartment.

Profiled with immunoSEQ multiplex PCR; TCRdb holds only in-frame clones, not every one. The sample has several thousand clones, roughly four fifths seen once. The sequence came from a male patient aged 25 to 39 who received an allogeneic stem cell transplant from a related donor, was CMV-positive, and had acute GVHD only. The T cells may partly be graft donor cells. The material sequenced was PBMCs, taken 1,400 to 1,500 days after allogeneic stem cell transplant with posttransplant cyclophosphamide. V is TRBV5-4 and J is TRBJ1-1, with 8 bases matching TRBD1. For the CDR3, the DNA is TGTGCCAGCAGCTTGGAGAGACAGGGGAAAGGGATGAACACTGAAGCTTTCTTT. This codes for CASSLERQGKGMNTEAFF.